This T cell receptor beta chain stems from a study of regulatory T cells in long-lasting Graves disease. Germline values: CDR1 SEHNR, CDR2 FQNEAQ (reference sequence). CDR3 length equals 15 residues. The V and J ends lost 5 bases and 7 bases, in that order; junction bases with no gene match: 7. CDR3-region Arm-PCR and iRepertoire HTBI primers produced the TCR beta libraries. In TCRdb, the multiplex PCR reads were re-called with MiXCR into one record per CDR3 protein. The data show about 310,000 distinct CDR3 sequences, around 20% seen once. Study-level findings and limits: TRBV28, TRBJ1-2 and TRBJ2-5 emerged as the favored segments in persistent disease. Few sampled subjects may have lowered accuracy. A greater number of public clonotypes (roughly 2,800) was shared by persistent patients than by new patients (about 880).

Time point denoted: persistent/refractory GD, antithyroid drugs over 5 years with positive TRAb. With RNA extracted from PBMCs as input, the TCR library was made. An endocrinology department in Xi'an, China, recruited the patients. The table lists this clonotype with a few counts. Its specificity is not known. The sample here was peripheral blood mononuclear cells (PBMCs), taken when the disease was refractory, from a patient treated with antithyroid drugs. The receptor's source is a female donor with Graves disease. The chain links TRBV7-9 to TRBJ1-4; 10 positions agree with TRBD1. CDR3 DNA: TGTGCCAGCAGCCAGAGGGGACAGGGGCTTGAAAAACTGTTTTTT. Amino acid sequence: CASSQRGQGLEKLFF.